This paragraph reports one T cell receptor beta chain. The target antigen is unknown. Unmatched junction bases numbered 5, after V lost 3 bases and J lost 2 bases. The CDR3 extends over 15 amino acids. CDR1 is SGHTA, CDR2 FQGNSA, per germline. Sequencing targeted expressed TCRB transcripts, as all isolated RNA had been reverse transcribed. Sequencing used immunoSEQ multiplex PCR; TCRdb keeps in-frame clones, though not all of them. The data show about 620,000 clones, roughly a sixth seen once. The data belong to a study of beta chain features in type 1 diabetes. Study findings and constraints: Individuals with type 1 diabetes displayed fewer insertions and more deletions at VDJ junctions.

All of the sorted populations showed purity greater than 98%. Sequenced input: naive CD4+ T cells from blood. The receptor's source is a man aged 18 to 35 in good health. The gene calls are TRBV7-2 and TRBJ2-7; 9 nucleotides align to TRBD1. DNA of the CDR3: TGTGCCAGCAGCTTGTACAGGGGGCGCGCCTACGAGCAGTACTTC. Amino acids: CASSLYRGRAYEQYF.